Below are 21 T cell receptor beta chains sequenced from a single sample in a study of blood T cell repertoires in COVID-19. TCRdb's copy holds only in-frame clones and misses some; the assay was immunoSEQ multiplex PCR. The profile covers approximately 250,000 clones, with 65% to 90% appearing a single time and 7.4% taken by the ten largest. What was sequenced was peripheral blood. The source is a woman aged 45-59 years with acute or convalescent COVID-19.

The chain couples TRBV4-3 to TRBJ2-1, with TRBD2 identical over 8 bases. The CDR3 has 16 amino acids. V lost 1 base to trimming and J lost 2 bases; unmatched junction nucleotides: 4. The germline V gene encodes CDR1 LGHNA and CDR2 YSLEER. The CDR3 protein is CASSQVRGGAYNEQFF. The CDR3 DNA reads as TGCGCCAGCAGCCAAGTACGGGGGGGGGCCTACAATGAGCAGTTCTTC.

This clone was detected once. The V and J genes are TRBV7-3 and TRBJ2-7; 9 nucleotides align to TRBD1. The CDR3 is made up of 13 amino acids. CDR1 SGHTA and CDR2 FQGTGA come from the germline V gene. With 6 bases clipped from V and 4 bases from J, the junction kept 4 bases outside the gene matches. CDR3 coding DNA: TGTGCCAGCAGTACGGGACAGGGATACGAGCAGTACTTC. The encoded protein is CASSTGQGYEQYF. The whole variable domain, filled in from reference TRBV7-3 and TRBJ2-7, reads GAGVSQTPSNKVTEKGKYVELRCDPISGHTALYWYRQSLGQGPEFLIYFQGTGAADDSGLPNDRFFAVRPEGSVSTLKIQRTERGDSAVYLCASSTGQGYEQYFGPGTRLTVT.

V is TRBV28 and J is TRBJ2-7, with a weak D call TRBD2 (5 bases). Germline V gene sequence: CDR1 MDHEN, CDR2 SYDVKM. Trimming left V 5 bases short and J 2 bases short, with 19 bases between. The CDR3 is 16 residues long. CDR3 coding DNA: TGTGCCAGCAGTCGCCCGGTCGGACTCCGTGCCTACGAGCAGTACTTC. Translation gives CASSRPVGLRAYEQYF. Using reference TRBV28 and TRBJ2-7 for the parts outside the CDR3, the full variable domain is DVKVTQSSRYLVKRTGEKVFLECVQDMDHENMFWYRQDPGLGLRLIYFSYDVKMKEKGDIPEGYSVSREKKERFSLILESASTNQTSMYLCASSRPVGLRAYEQYFGPGTRLTVT.

This clone was detected a few times. The J gene is TRBJ2-1, the V gene TRBV2, with 12 positions matching TRBD2. V shed 7 bases, J shed 4 bases, and the junction held 8 bases outside the gene matches. The CDR3 has 16 amino acids. Germline loops: CDR1 SNHLY, CDR2 FYNNEI. The CDR3, as DNA: TGTGCCAGCAAGGCTAGCGGGAGGGCCGCTTACAATGAGCAGTTCTTC. Translated, it gives CASKASGRAAYNEQFF.

The chain couples TRBV6-1 to TRBJ2-7; 7 bases fit TRBD1. J gave up 7 bases and V 3 bases, and 9 bases lay outside the gene matches. The CDR3 runs 14 residues. Germline V lookup: CDR1 MNHNS, CDR2 SASEGT. Written as DNA, the CDR3 is TGTGCCAGCAGTGACACCGGGACAGTGCAAGAGCAGTACTTC. This codes for CASSDTGTVQEQYF.

The chain links TRBV3-1 (or the pseudogene TRBV3-2) to TRBJ1-4; perhaps TRBD1 as D (5 bases). CDR1 and CDR2 from the germline V gene are LGHDT and YNNKEL (reference sequence). Deletions cut 2 bases from V and 8 bases from J, with 18 bases between. This CDR3 comprises 16 residues. CDR3 in amino acids: CASSQNPVDRGEKLFF. The CDR3 DNA sequence: TGTGCCAGCAGCCAAAACCCAGTGGATCGGGGGGAAAAACTGTTTTTT.

The gene calls are TRBV11-2 and TRBJ2-5, with TRBD1 matching 8 bases. J lost 9 bases, V lost 5 bases, and 14 bases had no gene match. Germline assignment: CDR1 SGHAT and CDR2 FQNNGV. The CDR3 consists of 15 residues. The CDR3 loop is CASSHTGGYKAAQYF. CDR3 DNA: TGTGCCAGCAGCCATACAGGGGGGTATAAGGCGGCCCAGTACTTC. Variable domain in full (rest from reference TRBV11-2 and TRBJ2-5): EAGVAQSPRYKIIEKRQSVAFWCNPISGHATLYWYQQILGQGPKLLIQFQNNGVVDDSQLPKDRFSAERLKGVDSTLKIQPAKLEDSAVYLCASSHTGGYKAAQYFGPGTRLLVL.

The chain has TRBV28 and TRBJ1-2; D not resolved. Looked up from germline, CDR1 is MDHEN and CDR2 is SYDVKM. CDR3 length equals 13 residues. V lost 2 bases and J lost 7, with 11 bases in between. CDR3 sequence reads: CASSLGQAPGYTF. The CDR3 DNA follows: TGTGCCAGCAGTTTAGGGCAGGCGCCTGGCTACACCTTC.

The rearrangement joins TRBV6-1 to TRBJ2-1, with 8 positions matching TRBD2. V shed 0 bases and J 6 bases; nucleotides not matched to a gene: 4. Germline lookup yields CDR1 MNHNS and CDR2 SASEGT. This CDR3 contains 15 residues. The DNA for the CDR3 is TGTGCCAGCAGTGAAGCCGGGACTAGTATCAATGAGCAGTTCTTC. As protein: CASSEAGTSINEQFF.

In DNA, the CDR3 is TGTGCCAGCAGCAATCCAAGACAGCCCTACGAGCAGTACTTC. As protein: CASSNPRQPYEQYF. The V and J genes are TRBV21-1 and TRBJ2-7; TRBD1 reflects the table's D call only, with no check against the DNA. TRBV21-1 is an annotated pseudogene. This CDR3 has 14 residues.

The V call is TRBV2, the J call TRBJ2-2; D unresolved. Trimming cost V 7 bases and J 6 bases, with 12 bases left between them. Germline V gives CDR1 SNHLY, CDR2 FYNNEI. CDR3 length equals 13 residues. The CDR3 here is CASTRGEAGELFF. The CDR3 region has the DNA TGTGCCAGCACCAGAGGAGAAGCCGGGGAGCTGTTTTTT.

The V gene is TRBV9, the J gene TRBJ2-7, with 8 bases aligning to TRBD2. The CDR3 length is 13 residues. V was clipped by 4 bases and J by 3 bases; unmatched bases: 3. The germline V gene encodes CDR1 SGDLS and CDR2 YYNGEE. CDR3 DNA sequence: TGTGCCAGCAGCCCCAGCGGGAGCTACGAGCAGTACTTC. Amino acids: CASSPSGSYEQYF.

This sequence joins TRBV18 and TRBJ2-7, with TRBD2 matching over 12 bases. The CDR3 spans 14 residues. The junction had 2 bases not matched to a gene; V was cut back by 3 bases and J by 5 bases. Germline V lookup: CDR1 KGHSH, CDR2 LQKENI. CDR3 loop: CASSPGLAGNEQYF. The DNA of the CDR3 is TGTGCCAGCTCACCCGGACTAGCGGGAAACGAGCAGTACTTC.

The chain carries TRBV24-1 and TRBJ2-1; TRBD2 matches 14 bases. V dropped 3 bases and J dropped 9; count of bases not matched to a gene: 9. Germline values: CDR1 KGHDR, CDR2 SFDVKD. There are 17 residues in the CDR3. The CDR3 spells CATSDHRLAGGPGEQFF. For the CDR3, the DNA is TGTGCCACCAGTGATCACCGACTAGCGGGAGGGCCGGGTGAGCAGTTCTTC.

The rearrangement links TRBV15 to TRBJ1-3; D is unresolved. CDR1 is LNHNV, CDR2 YYDKDF, per germline (reference sequence). Trimming pared 2 bases from V and 0 bases from J, leaving 17 bases between. This CDR3 is built from 18 residues. CDR3 DNA sequence: TGTGCCACCAGCAGATCTCCCCTACGGGGTAGCTCTGGAAACACCATATATTTT. This sequence encodes CATSRSPLRGSSGNTIYF.

V is TRBV6-1 and J is TRBJ1-5; TRBD1 agrees at 7 bases. The CDR3 is made up of 14 amino acids. The germline V gene has CDR1 MNHNS and CDR2 SASEGT. Trimming at V came to 5 bases and at J to 1 base, leaving 2 bases not matched to a gene. The CDR3 protein is CASSLDRSNQPQHF. CDR3 nucleotide sequence: TGTGCCAGCAGTCTGGACAGGAGCAATCAGCCCCAGCATTTT.

The gene calls are TRBV5-4 and TRBJ1-4; 10 bases match TRBD1. V was clipped by 4 bases and J by 6 bases; unmatched bases: 9. The germline CDR1 and CDR2 sequences are SGHNT and YYREEE (reference sequence). The CDR3 is made up of 16 amino acids. Here the CDR3 DNA reads TGTGCCAGCAGCGCACGGGGGACAGGGGAACATGAAAAACTGTTTTTT. As protein: CASSARGTGEHEKLFF.

The rearrangement joins TRBV19 to TRBJ1-5; D is ambiguous. Trimming removed 4 bases at V and 7 bases at J, with 11 bases between. The CDR3 extends over 13 amino acids. CDR1 is LNHDA, CDR2 SQIVND, per germline (reference sequence). The CDR3 region is CASSTTRGQPQHF. Here the CDR3 DNA reads TGTGCCAGTAGTACGACCCGGGGACAGCCCCAGCATTTT.

The chain couples TRBV27 to TRBJ2-7, with a weak D call TRBD2 (6 bases). Trimming took off 2 bases at V and 3 bases at J, with 23 bases between the two ends. The CDR3 consists of 18 residues. CDR1 is MNHEY and CDR2 is SMNVEV in the germline V gene (reference sequence). CDR3 nucleotide sequence: TGTGCCAGCAGTTTACGGGTTTCTTCACAGGCGGGGTTCTACGAGCAGTACTTC. Translation gives CASSLRVSSQAGFYEQYF.

The V gene is TRBV5-5, the J gene TRBJ2-3, with TRBD2 matching over 10 bases. Unmatched junction bases numbered 7, after V lost 4 bases and J lost 11 bases. From germline, CDR1 is SGHKS and CDR2 YYEKEE (reference sequence). This CDR3 is 13 amino acids long. The chain's CDR3 is CASSEIAGGVQYF. In DNA, the CDR3 is TGTGCCAGCAGCGAGATAGCGGGAGGTGTGCAGTATTTT. Full variable domain (missing parts from reference TRBV5-5 and TRBJ2-3): DAGVTQSPTHLIKTRGQQVTLRCSPISGHKSVSWYQQVLGQGPQFIFQYYEKEERGRGNFPDRFSARQFPNYSSELNVNALLLGDSALYLCASSEIAGGVQYFGPGTRLTVL.

For the CDR3, the DNA is TGTGCCAGCAGTCGGACCGGACTGCACGGAAACACCATATATTTT. Its translation: CASSRTGLHGNTIYF. The genes are TRBV6-5 and TRBJ1-3, with D hard to call. Germline values: CDR1 MNHEY, CDR2 SVGAGI. V lost 5 bases and J lost 4, with 15 bases in between. The CDR3 contains 15 residues.